The clone carrying this TCR beta chain is categorized as medium-sized. The target antigen is unknown. The sample originates from a study of T cells in localized non-small cell lung cancer. Regarding the study as a whole: Tumor showed lower T cell clonality than uninvolved adjacent lung, where it was highest. Turning up in adjacent lung were a median approximately 57 of the top 100 tumor clones.

Germline loops: CDR1 SGHNT, CDR2 YENEEA. The CDR3 has 15 residues. Germline trimming cut 5 bases from V and 10 bases from J; bases unmatched to any gene: 9. TCRdb's copy holds only in-frame clones and misses some; the assay was immunoSEQ multiplex PCR. The sample holds about 1,500 clones, around 24% seen once. The chain combines TRBV11-3 with TRBJ1-6, with 9 positions matching TRBD1. The receptor was derived from a female donor aged 60 or older with stage I lung adenocarcinoma. Sequenced material: normal lung tissue next to the tumor, taken before any cancer treatment. The CDR3 DNA follows: TGTGCCAGCAGCCAACAGGGACAGGGATACTCACCCCTCCACTTT. Amino acid sequence: CASSQQGQGYSPLHF. Looking up the rest from reference TRBV11-3 and TRBJ1-6 gives the full variable domain: EAGVVQSPRYKIIEKKQPVAFWCNPISGHNTLYWYLQNLGQGPELLIRYENEEAVDDSQLPKDRFSAERLKGVDSTLKIQPAELGDSAVYLCASSQQGQGYSPLHFGNGTRLTVT.